The present entry profiles one TCR beta chain with its context. Its target is not known. The read finishes 3 residues shy of the CDR3 end, and the germline J gene is used to complete it. Cervical HPV DNA detected by MY09/MY11 PCR, typed by dot-blot. Data came from immunoSEQ multiplex PCR; TCRdb stores just in-frame clones and leaves some out. Its listing shows roughly 35,000 clones. The data were obtained in a study of T cells in women clearing cervical HPV infection. Study details: Controls' single incident HPV16 infection cleared within 12 months without precancer.

This CDR3 is 12 amino acids long. Germline V lookup: CDR1 LNHDA, CDR2 SQIVND (reference sequence). Overall study results and limits: CIN3+ cases had significantly higher TCR repertoire richness than controls, but evenness did not differ. It is unknown whether associations predate infection; no effector/memory or HPV-specific sorting.

This receptor was identified in a woman aged 18 to 69 with a cervical HPV16 infection that either progressed to CIN3+ or cleared (not recorded which). Sequenced sample: blood buffy coat. The chain has TRBV19 and TRBJ1-1; D unresolved. The sequenced part of the CDR3 DNA is TGTGCCAGTAGTATAATCGGTTTCGGG. As protein: CASSIIGFG. The whole CDR3 region reads CASSIIGFGAFF.